The entry that follows covers one TCR beta chain sequence. Its antigen remains unidentified. The V segment lost 7 bases and the J segment 5 bases; nucleotides outside the gene matches: 8. CDR3 length equals 14 residues. Germline V gene sequence: CDR1 MDHEN, CDR2 SYDVKM. The data were taken from a study of early T cells in non-severe SARS-CoV-2 infection. Study at large: With bulk RNA from unsorted whole blood as input, sequencing yielded unpaired chains.

Study outcomes and limitations: Anti-spike CD8 specificities were favored by VDJdb matching, whose results missed private and CD4 specificities.

The library protocol tagged individual cDNA molecules with unique molecular identifiers. TCRdb reprocessed the 5' RACE reads with MiXCR, giving one entry per CDR3 protein. The sample records around 100,000 distinct CDR3 sequences, under 15% being singletons. This chain uses TRBV28 with TRBJ1-1; 9 bases fit TRBD1. The sequenced material came from whole blood. The clonotype originates from an adult who was a healthcare worker with PCR-confirmed SARS-CoV-2 infection or an uninfected control (not recorded which). The DNA of the CDR3 is TGTGCCAGCAATATATACAGGGGGCGGACTGAAGCTTTCTTT. It specifies CASNIYRGRTEAFF. The variable domain in full, with the rest retrieved from reference TRBV28 and TRBJ1-1, is DVKVTQSSRYLVKRTGEKVFLECVQDMDHENMFWYRQDPGLGLRLIYFSYDVKMKEKGDIPEGYSVSREKKERFSLILESASTNQTSMYLCASNIYRGRTEAFFGQGTRLTVV.